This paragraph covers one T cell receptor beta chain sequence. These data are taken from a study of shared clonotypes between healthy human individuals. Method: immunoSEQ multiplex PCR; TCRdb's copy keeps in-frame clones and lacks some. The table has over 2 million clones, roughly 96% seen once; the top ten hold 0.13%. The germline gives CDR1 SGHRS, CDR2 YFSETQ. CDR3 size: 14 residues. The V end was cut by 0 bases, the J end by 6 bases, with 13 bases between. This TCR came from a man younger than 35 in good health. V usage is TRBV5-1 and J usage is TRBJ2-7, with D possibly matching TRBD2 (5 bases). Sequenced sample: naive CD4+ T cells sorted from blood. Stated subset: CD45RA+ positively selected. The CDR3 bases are TGCGCCAGCAGCTTGGGCCGGGGAATAGGCGAGCAGTACTTC. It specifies CASSLGRGIGEQYF. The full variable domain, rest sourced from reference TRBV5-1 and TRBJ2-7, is KAGVTQTPRYLIKTRGQQVTLSCSPISGHRSVSWYQQTPGQGLQFLFEYFSETQRNKGNFPGRFSGRQFSNSRSEMNVSTLELGDSALYLCASSLGRGIGEQYFGPGTRLTVT.